A selection of T cell receptor beta chains follows, all from one sample in a study of blood T cells in healthy people across ages. TCRdb re-analysed the 5' RACE reads in MiXCR, keeping a single row per CDR3 protein. This sample has around 280,000 distinct CDR3 sequences; around 29% occur once, and the top ten carry over 25%. The sequencing input was blood. The receptors were gathered from a woman aged 70-85 years in good health. CDR3s include the opening cysteine and the closing phenylalanine or tryptophan. Fields, in order: J gene, D gene, V gene, clone size, CDR3 protein, CDR3 DNA. A D gene is named only where the DNA matches it firmly. Only part of the rows carry a size: once, few, many, or a class if the clone is expanded.

j_call: TRBJ2-3; d_call: TRBD2; v_call: TRBV10-3; clone_size: .; cdr3_aa: CAISESPDYGGGDTQYF; cdr3_nt: TGTGCCATCAGTGAGTCCCCGGACTATGGGGGGGGAGATACGCAGTATTTT
j_call: TRBJ2-2; d_call: .; v_call: TRBV7-9; clone_size: few; cdr3_aa: CASSLWSVDAGELFF; cdr3_nt: TGTGCCAGCAGCTTATGGTCGGTAGACGCCGGGGAGCTGTTTTTT
j_call: TRBJ2-7; d_call: .; v_call: TRBV20-1; clone_size: few; cdr3_aa: CSARREYEQYF; cdr3_nt: TGCAGTGCTAGACGGGAGTACGAGCAGTACTTC
j_call: TRBJ2-5; d_call: .; v_call: TRBV5-1; clone_size: few; cdr3_aa: CASSFQDQETQYF; cdr3_nt: TGCGCCAGCAGTTTCCAGGACCAAGAGACCCAGTACTTC
j_call: TRBJ2-7; d_call: .; v_call: TRBV11-2; clone_size: few; cdr3_aa: CATSGGNSYEQYF; cdr3_nt: TGTGCCACCAGTGGCGGGAATTCCTACGAGCAGTACTTC
j_call: TRBJ2-7; d_call: .; v_call: TRBV7-2; clone_size: .; cdr3_aa: CASSLAPSLDYEQYF; cdr3_nt: TGTGCCAGCAGCTTAGCCCCGTCCCTGGACTACGAGCAGTACTTC
j_call: TRBJ2-5; d_call: TRBD1; v_call: TRBV7-2; clone_size: few; cdr3_aa: CASSFGRQGQGTQYF; cdr3_nt: TGTGCCAGCAGCTTCGGCAGACAGGGGCAAGGGACCCAGTACTTC
j_call: TRBJ1-4; d_call: .; v_call: TRBV5-1; clone_size: few; cdr3_aa: CASSLAQGRGEKLFF; cdr3_nt: TGCGCCAGCAGCTTGGCCCAGGGTAGGGGTGAAAAACTGTTTTTT
j_call: TRBJ2-1; d_call: .; v_call: TRBV28; clone_size: many; cdr3_aa: CASSLRLGNEQFF; cdr3_nt: TGTGCCAGCAGCCTCAGACTCGGGAATGAGCAGTTCTTC
j_call: TRBJ1-2; d_call: .; v_call: TRBV7-9; clone_size: few; cdr3_aa: CASSLVSVNYGYTF; cdr3_nt: TGTGCCAGCAGCTTAGTTAGCGTTAACTATGGCTACACCTTC
j_call: TRBJ2-7; d_call: TRBD1; v_call: TRBV20-1; clone_size: few; cdr3_aa: CSAAGQGTYEQYF; cdr3_nt: TGCAGTGCTGCAGGACAGGGAACCTACGAGCAGTACTTC
j_call: TRBJ1-4; d_call: .; v_call: TRBV29-1; clone_size: .; cdr3_aa: CSARPPGGEKLFF; cdr3_nt: TGCAGCGCAAGACCCCCCGGGGGAGAAAAACTGTTTTTT